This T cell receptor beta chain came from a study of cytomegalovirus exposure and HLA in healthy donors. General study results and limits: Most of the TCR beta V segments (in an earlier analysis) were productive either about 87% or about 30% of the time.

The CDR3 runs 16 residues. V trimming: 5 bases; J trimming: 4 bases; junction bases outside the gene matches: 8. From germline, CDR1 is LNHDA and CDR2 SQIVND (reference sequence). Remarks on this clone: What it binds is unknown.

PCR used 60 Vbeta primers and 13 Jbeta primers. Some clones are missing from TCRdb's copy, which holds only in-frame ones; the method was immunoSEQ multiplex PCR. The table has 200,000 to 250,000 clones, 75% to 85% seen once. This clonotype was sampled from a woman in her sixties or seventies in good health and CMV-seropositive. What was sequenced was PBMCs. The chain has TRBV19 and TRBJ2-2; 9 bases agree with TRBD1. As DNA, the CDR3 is TGTGCCAGTAGTTTCCATCCGACAGGGGGCACCGGGGAGCTGTTTTTT. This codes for CASSFHPTGGTGELFF.